These 23 T cell receptor beta chains originate from one sample sequenced in a study of T cell changes during pregnancy in multiple sclerosis. The table came from immunoSEQ multiplex PCR; TCRdb's copy has only in-frame clones and leaves some out. The profile shows roughly 15,000 clones, 84% of them singletons. The material sequenced was CD8+ T cells from peripheral blood mononuclear cells, taken in the third trimester of pregnancy. These receptors were collected from a female donor in good health, enrolled as a control in a pregnancy study.

This chain uses TRBV5-1 with TRBJ1-1; 7 nucleotides agree with TRBD1. V shed 4 bases, J shed 5 bases, and the junction held 11 bases outside the gene matches. The CDR3 extends over 15 amino acids. Germline-derived CDR1 and CDR2 are SGHRS and YFSETQ. DNA for the CDR3: TGCGCCAGCAGCGGAACAGGGGTCCAAGGGACTGAAGCTTTCTTT. Its translation is CASSGTGVQGTEAFF. The whole variable domain, filled in from reference TRBV5-1 and TRBJ1-1, reads KAGVTQTPRYLIKTRGQQVTLSCSPISGHRSVSWYQQTPGQGLQFLFEYFSETQRNKGNFPGRFSGRQFSNSRSEMNVSTLELGDSALYLCASSGTGVQGTEAFFGQGTRLTVV.

The chain couples TRBV4-3 to TRBJ1-1, with D possibly TRBD1 on 5 matching bases. V lost 0 bases and J 1 base, leaving 12 bases between the germline ends. The CDR3 contains 16 residues. Germline-derived CDR1 and CDR2 are LGHNA and YSLEER. The CDR3 coding sequence is TGCGCCAGCAGCCAAGATTTTGGGGGAGGGAACACTGAAGCTTTCTTT. Its protein product is CASSQDFGGGNTEAFF.

Turning to this clone: The junction departs from germline at one end; a sequencing error may be responsible. Other DNA sequences within the sample encode an identical CDR3. The genes are TRBV27 and TRBJ2-2; TRBD1 might be the D (5 bases). Germline V gene sequence: CDR1 MNHEY, CDR2 SMNVEV (reference sequence). The length of the CDR3 is 14 residues. Here the CDR3 DNA reads TGCGCCAGCAGTTTATCAAGGGGAACCGGGGAGCTGTTTTTT. It yields the protein CASSLSRGTGELFF.

The rearrangement links TRBV21-1 to TRBJ2-5; the table calls TRBD2, which could not be checked here. TRBV21-1 is given as a pseudogene. The CDR3 is 16 residues long. CDR3 sequence (DNA): TGTGCCAGCAGCAAACCGGGACTAGCGGACCAAGAGACCCAGTACTTC. Its protein product is CASSKPGLADQETQYF.

This chain joins TRBV2 and TRBJ1-1; TRBD1 matches 8 bases. V lost 5 bases to trimming and J lost 0 bases; unmatched junction nucleotides: 5. Germline V gene lookup returns CDR1 SNHLY and CDR2 FYNNEI. CDR3 length equals 15 residues. The CDR3 DNA follows: TGTGCCAGCAGTCCTAGGGACAGGATGAACACTGAAGCTTTCTTT. It yields the protein CASSPRDRMNTEAFF. Together with reference TRBV2 and TRBJ1-1, the CDR3 gives the full variable domain: EPEVTQTPSHQVTQMGQEVILRCVPISNHLYFYWYRQILGQKVEFLVSFYNNEISEKSEIFDDQFSVERPDGSNFTLKIRSTKLEDSAMYFCASSPRDRMNTEAFFGQGTRLTVV.

The genes are TRBV6-5 and TRBJ2-7, with D possibly TRBD1 on 5 matching bases. Germline CDR1 is MNHEY and CDR2 is SVGAGI. This CDR3 region has 14 residues. Deletions cut 3 bases from V and 0 bases from J, with 9 bases between. DNA for the CDR3: TGTGCCAGCAGTTATGGGCAGGGCTCCTACGAGCAGTACTTC. Amino acid sequence: CASSYGQGSYEQYF.

The J gene is TRBJ2-7, the V gene TRBV11-3; perhaps TRBD2 as D (6 bases). CDR3 length equals 15 residues. V dropped 0 bases and J dropped 3 bases, with 12 bases sitting between them. The V gene's germline CDR1 is SGHNT and CDR2 YENEEA. DNA for the CDR3: TGTGCCAGCAGCTTAGATTTGACAGCGGGCTACGAGCAGTACTTC. Translation: CASSLDLTAGYEQYF. The entire variable domain, with the rest obtained from reference TRBV11-3 and TRBJ2-7, is as follows: EAGVVQSPRYKIIEKKQPVAFWCNPISGHNTLYWYLQNLGQGPELLIRYENEEAVDDSQLPKDRFSAERLKGVDSTLKIQPAELGDSAVYLCASSLDLTAGYEQYFGPGTRLTVT.

V and J are TRBV27 and TRBJ1-3, with 9 nucleotides matching TRBD1. The germline CDR1 and CDR2 sequences are MNHEY and SMNVEV (reference sequence). The CDR3 loop spans 16 amino acids. The junction had 9 bases not matched to a gene; V was cut back by 2 bases and J by 7 bases. The CDR3 DNA reads as TGTGCCAGCAGTTTAGCTCGACAGGGGGGGTGGAACACCATATATTTT. This translates into CASSLARQGGWNTIYF.

This chain uses TRBV10-3 with TRBJ2-7, with D maybe TRBD1 (6 bases). CDR1 is ENHRY and CDR2 is SYGVKD in the germline V gene. This CDR3 spans 14 amino acids. The V and J ends lost 6 bases and 2 bases respectively, with 14 bases between them. The CDR3 spells CAISESGAPYEQYF. Here the CDR3 DNA reads TGTGCCATCAGCGAATCAGGGGCCCCCTACGAGCAGTACTTC.

The chain joins TRBV13 to TRBJ2-2; 7 bases map to TRBD2. V was clipped by 5 bases and J by 6 bases; unmatched bases: 18. Per germline, CDR1 PRHDT and CDR2 FYEKMQ (reference sequence). The CDR3 runs to 18 residues. The CDR3 loop is CASSPTLKRDEAPGELFF. CDR3 DNA sequence: TGTGCCAGCAGCCCGACCCTCAAGCGGGATGAAGCACCCGGGGAGCTGTTTTTT.

The V and J genes are TRBV14 and TRBJ1-2; D gene uncertain. Per germline, CDR1 SGHDN and CDR2 FVKESK. V shed 2 bases and J shed 1 base, with 5 bases lying between them. CDR3 size: 13 residues. The DNA of the CDR3 is TGTGCCAGCAGCCAACCCCATAACTATGGCTACACCTTC. It yields the protein CASSQPHNYGYTF. Full variable domain (remainder filled in from reference TRBV14 and TRBJ1-2): EAGVTQFPSHSVIEKGQTVTLRCDPISGHDNLYWYRRVMGKEIKFLLHFVKESKQDESGMPNNRFLAERTGGTYSTLKVQPAELEDSGVYFCASSQPHNYGYTFGSGTRLTVV.

The chain uses TRBV19 and TRBJ1-1, with a possible D match to TRBD1 (5 bases). CDR3 size: 13 residues. Germline lookup yields CDR1 LNHDA and CDR2 SQIVND (reference sequence). Between the trimmed V and J ends, which lost 3 bases and 6 bases, there was a span of 11 bases. The CDR3, as DNA: TGTGCCAGTAGTATCCCCGGGGGGTCTGAAGCTTTCTTT. Its protein is CASSIPGGSEAFF. Combining the CDR3 with reference TRBV19 and TRBJ1-1 gives the whole variable domain DGGITQSPKYLFRKEGQNVTLSCEQNLNHDAMYWYRQDPGQGLRLIYYSQIVNDFQKGDIAEGYSVSREKKESFPLTVTSAQKNPTAFYLCASSIPGGSEAFFGQGTRLTVV.

The chain is built from TRBV6-1 and TRBJ2-1; no firm D call. The ends were cut back, 2 bases at V and 2 bases at J, with 7 bases in the middle. CDR1 is MNHNS and CDR2 is SASEGT in the germline V gene. This CDR3 contains 14 residues. The CDR3 is CASSERGTYNEQFF. The CDR3 DNA is TGTGCCAGCAGTGAAAGAGGAACCTACAATGAGCAGTTCTTC.

The rearrangement links TRBV4-1 to TRBJ2-3; 12 bases align to TRBD2. V trimming: 3 bases; J trimming: 4 bases; junction bases outside the gene matches: 5. Germline V gives CDR1 MGHRA, CDR2 YSYEKL. The CDR3 has 16 residues. The CDR3 reads CASSQEGLAGPDTQYF. CDR3 nucleotides: TGCGCCAGCAGCCAGGAAGGACTAGCGGGACCAGATACGCAGTATTTT.

The rearrangement joins TRBV10-3 to TRBJ1-6; possible D gene TRBD1, 6 bases. CDR1 and CDR2 from the germline V gene are ENHRY and SYGVKD. Trimming shortened V by 4 bases and J by 7 bases, and 14 bases separated the two germline ends. This CDR3 is built from 15 residues. Written as DNA, the CDR3 is TGTGCCATCAGTGCCAAACAGGGTCAGAATTCACCCCTCCACTTT. Amino acids: CAISAKQGQNSPLHF.

The J gene is TRBJ1-1, the V gene TRBV19; tentative D call: TRBD1 (5 bases). Trimming shortened V by 6 bases and J by 0 bases, and 14 bases separated the two germline ends. CDR1 is LNHDA, CDR2 SQIVND, per germline (reference sequence). The CDR3 runs 15 residues. The CDR3 nucleotides read TGTGCCAGTAGGATTCCGGGGGTCATGAACACTGAAGCTTTCTTT. This encodes CASRIPGVMNTEAFF. The variable domain in full, completed from reference TRBV19 and TRBJ1-1, reads DGGITQSPKYLFRKEGQNVTLSCEQNLNHDAMYWYRQDPGQGLRLIYYSQIVNDFQKGDIAEGYSVSREKKESFPLTVTSAQKNPTAFYLCASRIPGVMNTEAFFGQGTRLTVV.

This chain links TRBV7-2 with TRBJ2-3, with 9 positions matching TRBD1. Per germline, CDR1 SGHTA and CDR2 FQGNSA. This CDR3 region has 19 residues. J gave up 2 bases and V 6 bases, and 18 bases lay outside the gene matches. The CDR3 DNA reads as TGTGCCAGCAGTTTATTCCCAGGGACAGGGCGGGTGGACACAGATACGCAGTATTTT. Translation gives CASSLFPGTGRVDTDTQYF.

The chain carries TRBV19 and TRBJ1-5; TRBD1 agrees at 9 bases. The CDR3 sequence is 15 residues long. V was pared by 3 bases and J by 6 bases, with 6 bases of the junction left unmatched. Germline V CDR1 and CDR2: LNHDA, SQIVND (reference sequence). CDR3 nucleotide sequence: TGTGCCAGTAGTATTGGGGGACAGGGTGTTCAGCCCCAGCATTTT. Translation: CASSIGGQGVQPQHF.

This clone occurred many times. Here the CDR3 DNA reads TGTGCCAGTAGTATGGAGGGGTGGCAGCCCCAGCATTTT. This codes for CASSMEGWQPQHF. This chain links TRBV19 with TRBJ1-5, with D possibly matching TRBD1 (5 bases). Germline V CDR1 and CDR2: LNHDA, SQIVND (reference sequence). This CDR3 has 13 amino acids. Trimming left V 3 bases short and J 7 bases short, with 10 bases between. Full variable domain (outside the CDR3, taken from reference TRBV19 and TRBJ1-5): DGGITQSPKYLFRKEGQNVTLSCEQNLNHDAMYWYRQDPGQGLRLIYYSQIVNDFQKGDIAEGYSVSREKKESFPLTVTSAQKNPTAFYLCASSMEGWQPQHFGDGTRLSIL.

The chain uses TRBV29-1 and TRBJ2-3; 7 bases align to TRBD2. Germline V gives CDR1 SQVTM, CDR2 ANQGSEA. This CDR3 region has 20 residues. The trim removed 4 bases at V and 0 bases at J, leaving 22 bases unmatched. The CDR3 DNA reads TGCAGCGTTGGGCAGGGTTCCGACGTTTGGGGGGGAACTAGCACAGATACGCAGTATTTT. The encoded protein is CSVGQGSDVWGGTSTDTQYF.

The chain is built from TRBV2 and TRBJ1-1; TRBD1 agrees at 7 bases. The CDR3 consists of 16 residues. The germline CDR1 and CDR2 sequences are SNHLY and FYNNEI. Germline trimming cut 8 bases from V and 2 bases from J; bases unmatched to any gene: 14. The chain's CDR3 is CASSTPRQGLNTEAFF. CDR3 sequence (DNA): TGTGCCAGCTCAACCCCTAGACAGGGCCTCAACACTGAAGCTTTCTTT. The full variable domain, its missing parts supplied by reference TRBV2 and TRBJ1-1, is EPEVTQTPSHQVTQMGQEVILRCVPISNHLYFYWYRQILGQKVEFLVSFYNNEISEKSEIFDDQFSVERPDGSNFTLKIRSTKLEDSAMYFCASSTPRQGLNTEAFFGQGTRLTVV.

The rearrangement joins TRBV7-9 to TRBJ1-2; 7 nucleotides agree with TRBD1. The CDR3 consists of 15 residues. J lost 2 bases, V lost 6 bases, and 9 bases had no gene match. Looked up from germline, CDR1 is SEHNR and CDR2 is FQNEAQ (reference sequence). CDR3 residues: CASSPPTGPNYGYTF. The DNA for the CDR3 is TGTGCCAGCAGTCCGCCGACAGGGCCCAACTATGGCTACACCTTC.

Only one count was recorded for this clone. V is TRBV30 and J is TRBJ2-1; 12 positions match TRBD1. V lost 0 bases to trimming and J lost 8 bases; unmatched junction nucleotides: 5. The CDR3 runs to 15 residues. Germline V lookup: CDR1 GTSNPN, CDR2 SVGIG (reference sequence). The CDR3 reads CAWSVGTGGFDEQFF. CDR3 nucleotide sequence: TGTGCCTGGAGTGTCGGGACAGGGGGCTTCGATGAGCAGTTCTTC.